This T cell receptor (beta chain) was observed in a study of blood T cells in healthy people across ages. Together with a sample-barcoded 5' primer, a J-beta primer mix was included in a second PCR lasting about 7 to 12 cycles. TCRdb ran MiXCR on the 5' RACE reads and lists one entry per CDR3 protein. Of about 1.5 million distinct CDR3 sequences in the sample, 42% were seen once. This clonotype has ten or more counts. This CDR3 region has 15 residues. Germline V lookup: CDR1 LNHDA, CDR2 SQIVND (reference sequence). After removal of 3 bases from V and 6 bases from J, the junction contained 5 bases not matched to a gene.

This receptor was obtained from a woman between 18 and 30 years old in good health. The gene calls are TRBV19 and TRBJ2-1; 10 bases are shared with TRBD2. Material: blood. The CDR3: CASSMSSGSPNEQFF. The DNA of the CDR3 is TGTGCCAGTAGTATGTCTAGCGGGAGCCCCAATGAGCAGTTCTTC.